This T cell receptor beta chain originates from a study of T cells in localized non-small cell lung cancer. General study findings and limits: Uninvolved adjacent lung had higher T cell clonality than tumor and all other tissues. Those with higher blood T cell density had longer overall survival. Heterogeneity cannot be ruled out, as sequencing used one tumor region only. Adjacent lung had a median roughly 60 of the 100 largest tumor clones.

Repertoires were generated with immunoSEQ multiplex PCR, while TCRdb's copy carries only in-frame clones and drops some. Here the sample spans about 59,000 clones, around 90% being singletons. Notes on this clone: The antigen is not known.

Sequenced material: peripheral blood, taken before any cancer treatment. This receptor was identified in a man aged 35 to 70 with stage I squamous cell lung carcinoma.

The CDR3 DNA follows: TGTGCCAGTAGTGCGGAAAGGCGGGAGAGGCGTACGTACGAGCAGTACTTC. It specifies CASSAERRERRTYEQYF. This sequence joins TRBV19 and TRBJ2-7; 7 bases agree with TRBD2. The CDR3 covers 17 residues. Germline CDR1 LNHDA, CDR2 SQIVND (reference sequence). Unmatched junction bases numbered 17, after V lost 5 bases and J lost 4 bases.